This TCR beta chain derives from a study of control samples from healthy donors and cancer patients. Trimming took 0 bases from V and 5 from J; bases not matched to a gene: 14. This CDR3 is 18 amino acids long. Germline lookup yields CDR1 SGDLS and CDR2 YYNGEE. This clone has just one count. Some clones are missing from TCRdb's copy, which holds only in-frame ones; the method was immunoSEQ multiplex PCR. The sample lists around 150,000 clones; just over 95% were seen once. The chain links TRBV9 to TRBJ2-5, with 9 bases matching TRBD2. This receptor was identified in a woman between 25 and 40 years old in good health. The sample was blood. The CDR3 protein is CASSVGLAGGGLGETQYF. DNA of the CDR3: TGTGCCAGCAGCGTAGGTCTGGCGGGAGGGGGCTTAGGGGAGACCCAGTACTTC.